The table lists the clone carrying this TCR beta chain with a few counts. Each CDR3 protein gets one entry after TCRdb re-called the RACE reads with MiXCR. Among some 340,000 distinct CDR3 sequences listed, approximately 6.3% were seen once. The CDR3 length is 16 residues. Between the trimmed V and J ends, which lost 1 base and 0 bases, there was a span of 11 bases. Germline V gene lookup returns CDR1 LNHNV and CDR2 YYDKDF (reference sequence). The data originate from a study of human T cells and chemical hapten exposure. Indicated time point: patch test 1, 2 weeks after DPC sensitization. Treatment: therapeutic diphenylcyclopropenone sensitization with weekly scalp DPC.

The chain recombines TRBV15 with TRBJ2-3; D remains unclear. This receptor was obtained from a woman between 18 and 30 years old with alopecia areata. Some clones in this sample may be carry-over from other donors' samples. The sequencing here drew on whole blood, taken in connection with sensitization to the hapten diphenylcyclopropenone (DPC). The CDR3 is CATSRVDGKSTDTQYF. In DNA, the CDR3 is TGTGCCACCAGCAGAGTGGACGGAAAAAGCACAGATACGCAGTATTTT.